Below are 20 T cell receptor beta chains sequenced from a single sample in a study of vaccination and CD4 T cells after COVID-19. Sequencing of DNA taken from cultured CD4+ T cells relied on the Oncomine TCR Beta short-read assay. TCRdb re-called the PCR reads with MiXCR, one entry per CDR3 protein. The table includes about 13,000 distinct CDR3 sequences, approximately 46% detected once. Which antigens these TCRs recognize remains unknown. The treatment was: roughly 11-day PBMC culture with coronavirus spike peptide pools or control peptides (ViraFEST assay). The material was CD4+ T cells from blood, cultured in vitro, obtained after SARS-CoV-2 vaccination. Receptors were obtained from a human donor who had recovered from COVID-19.

This clonotype was counted only a few times. The chain has TRBV9 and TRBJ1-5; D gene ambiguous. The CDR3 length is 13 residues. V lost 0 bases and J lost 3, with 4 bases in between. Per germline, CDR1 SGDLS and CDR2 YYNGEE. The CDR3 DNA sequence: TGTGCCAGCAGCGTAGGGTTCAATCAGCCCCAGCATTTT. Protein: CASSVGFNQPQHF.

The CDR3 is CASILEQALNTEAFF. DNA of the CDR3: TGTGCCAGCATTTTAGAACAGGCGTTGAACACTGAAGCTTTCTTT. This chain joins TRBV6-1 and TRBJ1-1; D perhaps matches TRBD1 (5 bases). CDR1 and CDR2 (germline): MNHNS, SASEGT. The length of the CDR3 is 15 residues. V lost 7 bases and J 0 bases, leaving 15 bases between the germline ends.

A few counts support this clonotype. The J gene is TRBJ2-5, the V gene TRBV9; D is uncertain. The CDR3 is 13 amino acids. CDR1 SGDLS and CDR2 YYNGEE come from the germline V gene. The ends were cut back, 2 bases at V and 4 bases at J, with 9 bases in the middle. CDR3: CASSVAPRETQYF. Written as DNA, the CDR3 is TGTGCCAGCAGCGTCGCCCCCCGAGAGACCCAGTACTTC.

This chain uses TRBV5-5 with TRBJ2-1, with 10 bases aligning to TRBD2. CDR1 is SGHKS, CDR2 YYEKEE, per germline (reference sequence). V shed 4 bases and J 10 bases; nucleotides not matched to a gene: 17. The CDR3 runs to 17 residues. CDR3 DNA: TGTGCCAGCAGCGCGGACGTATGGCTAGCGGGAGTAGGCGAGCAGTTCTTC. Protein: CASSADVWLAGVGEQFF.

V usage is TRBV10-3 and J usage is TRBJ2-2; unclear D gene. V gave up 4 bases and J gave up 3 bases, with 6 bases separating them. Germline V gene data show CDR1 as ENHRY and CDR2 as SYGVKD. The CDR3 consists of 13 residues. The CDR3 spells CAISGSDTGELFF. The DNA of the CDR3 is TGTGCCATCAGTGGCTCTGACACCGGGGAGCTGTTTTTT.

V is TRBV4-1 and J is TRBJ1-2; 8 nucleotides line up with TRBD1. Germline V lookup: CDR1 MGHRA, CDR2 YSYEKL. V dropped 0 bases and J dropped 8; count of bases not matched to a gene: 5. The CDR3 consists of 14 residues. As DNA, the CDR3 is TGCGCCAGCAGCCAAGAGGCAGGGGGCTGGGGCTACACCTTC. Its protein product is CASSQEAGGWGYTF.

Only a few counts were recorded for this clonotype. The rearrangement links TRBV24-1 to TRBJ2-5, with 9 nucleotides matching TRBD1. Germline V gene data show CDR1 as KGHDR and CDR2 as SFDVKD. The V and J ends lost 8 bases and 5 bases, in that order; junction bases with no gene match: 5. CDR3 length equals 13 residues. CDR3: CATTSGQGETQYF. CDR3 coding DNA: TGTGCCACCACTAGTGGACAGGGGGAGACCCAGTACTTC.

This clonotype turned up a few times. This chain links TRBV7-6 with TRBJ2-3; D not certain. The V and J ends lost 5 bases and 4 bases respectively, with 7 bases between them. Germline V gives CDR1 SGHVS, CDR2 FNYEAQ. This CDR3 spans 12 amino acids. CDR3 residues: CASSGVADTQYF. The CDR3 nucleotides are TGTGCCAGCAGCGGGGTAGCAGATACGCAGTATTTT.

The V call is TRBV7-7, the J call TRBJ2-5; a possible D gene is TRBD2 (5 bases). V lost 1 base and J lost 3, with 6 bases in between. The length of the CDR3 is 13 residues. Germline CDR1 is SSHAT and CDR2 is FNYEAQ (reference sequence). CDR3 DNA sequence: TGTGCCAGCAGCTTAGTGGGAGAAGAGACCCAGTACTTC. Translating it yields CASSLVGEETQYF.

The chain joins TRBV12-3 or TRBV12-4 to TRBJ2-7, with TRBD1 matching over 7 bases. CDR3 length equals 17 residues. J lost 3 bases, V lost 6 bases, and 17 bases had no gene match. CDR3 protein: CASSSGQDRRLVYEQYF. CDR3 in DNA: TGTGCCAGCAGCTCCGGACAGGACCGGCGATTGGTCTACGAGCAGTACTTC.

The chain combines TRBV6-1 with TRBJ2-6; D ambiguous. CDR3 length: 16 residues. CDR1 is MNHNS, CDR2 SASEGT, per germline. V was cut by 5 bases and J by 1 base, with 12 bases left in between. The CDR3 reads CASSTDGTSGANVLTF. The CDR3 coding sequence is TGTGCCAGCAGTACGGACGGTACTTCTGGGGCCAACGTCCTGACTTTC.

Within the sample, this clonotype is large. Sequence at one end of the junction differs from germline and may be a read error. The chain couples TRBV6-1 to TRBJ1-4, with 10 bases identical to TRBD1. Per the germline V gene, CDR1 is MNHNS and CDR2 is SASEGT. The CDR3 consists of 14 residues. The CDR3 bases are TGTGCCAGCAATGAAGACAGGGGGCGTGAAAAACTGTTTTTT. Translated, it gives CASNEDRGREKLFF.

The rearrangement uses TRBV6-1 and TRBJ2-3; maybe TRBD2 (6 bases). The germline gives CDR1 MNHNS, CDR2 SASEGT. The length of the CDR3 is 14 residues. The ends were cut back, 6 bases at V and 1 base at J, with 11 bases in the middle. The CDR3 nucleotides read TGTGCCAGCAGACGACTAGGTGGCACAGATACGCAGTATTTT. It specifies CASRRLGGTDTQYF.

Judged by abundance, this clonotype is medium-sized. The V and J genes are TRBV20-1 and TRBJ2-2; the D gene is possibly TRBD1 (6 bases). This CDR3 has 14 amino acids. Trimming removed 6 bases from V and 4 bases from J, with 15 bases in between. Germline V lookup: CDR1 DFQATT, CDR2 SNEGSKA (reference sequence). CDR3 coding DNA: TGCAGTGCACAGGACAGAGTGTCCACCGGGGAGCTGTTTTTT. Residues: CSAQDRVSTGELFF.

J is TRBJ1-6 and V is TRBV25-1; D unclear. This CDR3 is built from 14 residues. V lost 1 base to trimming and J lost 8 bases, with 9 bases between them. Germline lookup yields CDR1 MGHDK and CDR2 SYGVNS. The CDR3, as DNA: TGTGCCAGCAGTGAATTTGGCAGTCATTCACCCCTCCACTTT. Its protein is CASSEFGSHSPLHF.

The chain has TRBV7-9 and TRBJ2-3, with TRBD1 matching 9 bases. This CDR3 has 14 residues. CDR1 is SEHNR and CDR2 is FQNEAQ in the germline V gene (reference sequence). The V and J ends lost 8 bases and 4 bases, in that order; junction bases with no gene match: 7. This CDR3 reads CASVLRTGADTQYF. CDR3 DNA: TGTGCCAGCGTCCTACGGACAGGGGCAGATACGCAGTATTTT.

This sequence joins TRBV27 and TRBJ2-6, with TRBD1 identical over 7 bases. The CDR3 consists of 16 residues. CDR1 MNHEY and CDR2 SMNVEV come from the germline V gene (reference sequence). With V trimmed by 3 bases and J by 2 bases, 4 bases remained unmatched. CDR3 sequence reads: CASSFEGAAGANVLTF. The CDR3, as DNA: TGTGCCAGCAGTTTCGAGGGGGCGGCTGGGGCCAACGTCCTGACTTTC.

The chain combines TRBV20-1 with TRBJ2-7, with D unresolved. V gave up 4 bases and J gave up 3 bases, with 13 bases separating them. The germline gives CDR1 DFQATT, CDR2 SNEGSKA (reference sequence). The CDR3 sequence is 13 residues long. CDR3 sequence: CSAKWTEFYEQYF. The CDR3 nucleotides read TGCAGTGCTAAATGGACGGAATTCTACGAGCAGTACTTC.

This clonotype came up a few times. As DNA, the CDR3 is TGTGCCAGCAGCCAAGTGACAGGGATGTCCTACAATGAGCAGTTCTTC. This encodes CASSQVTGMSYNEQFF. The genes are TRBV14 and TRBJ2-1; 7 nucleotides agree with TRBD1. The J segment lost 1 base and the V segment lost 1 base, leaving 4 bases of the junction unmatched. Germline V gives CDR1 SGHDN, CDR2 FVKESK. The CDR3 totals 16 residues. Supplemented by reference TRBV14 and TRBJ2-1, the full variable domain reads EAGVTQFPSHSVIEKGQTVTLRCDPISGHDNLYWYRRVMGKEIKFLLHFVKESKQDESGMPNNRFLAERTGGTYSTLKVQPAELEDSGVYFCASSQVTGMSYNEQFFGPGTRLTVL.

This clonotype was counted between two and nine times. A read error may produce the germline difference seen at one junction end. The V and J genes are TRBV7-6 and TRBJ2-7; 11 bases align to TRBD2. Germline CDR1 and CDR2: SGHVS and FNYEAQ. This CDR3 is built from 15 residues. The CDR3 reads CASSDLAGGSYEQYF. The CDR3 region has the DNA TGCGCCAGCAGCGACCTAGCGGGAGGCTCCTACGAGCAGTACTTC.